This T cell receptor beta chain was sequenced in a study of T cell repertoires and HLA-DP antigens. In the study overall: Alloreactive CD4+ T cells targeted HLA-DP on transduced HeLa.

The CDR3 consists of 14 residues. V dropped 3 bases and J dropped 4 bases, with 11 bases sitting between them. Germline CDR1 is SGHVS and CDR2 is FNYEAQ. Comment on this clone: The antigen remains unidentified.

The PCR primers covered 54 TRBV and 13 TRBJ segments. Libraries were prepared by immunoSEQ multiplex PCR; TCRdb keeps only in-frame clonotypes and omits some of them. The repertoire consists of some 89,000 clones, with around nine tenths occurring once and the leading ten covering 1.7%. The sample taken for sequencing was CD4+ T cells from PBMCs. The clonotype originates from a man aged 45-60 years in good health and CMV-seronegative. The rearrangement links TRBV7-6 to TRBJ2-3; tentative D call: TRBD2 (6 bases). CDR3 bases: TGTGCCAGCAGCTTCGGGGGAGAGGCAGATACGCAGTATTTT. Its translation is CASSFGGEADTQYF.